This record looks at one T cell receptor beta chain sequence and its context. The data are from a study of sequential checkpoint blockade in melanoma. Study-level information: Arm A got nivolumab then ipilimumab; arm B the reverse, 1:1. After both sequences, patients received maintenance nivolumab.

Generated by immunoSEQ multiplex PCR, the TCRdb table keeps only in-frame clones and is missing some. Of some 19,000 clones listed, about 69% are singletons. CDR3 size: 13 residues. Looked up from germline, CDR1 is SGHAT and CDR2 is FQNNGV. Treatment noted: randomized to nivolumab then ipilimumab (arm A) or the reverse (arm B). DNA-damaging chemotherapy had not been given to any patient beforehand. Live CD3+CD8+ CD19− CD56− cells were sorted from PBMCs. The sequence was collected from a human donor with melanoma. The input for sequencing was CD8+ T cells sorted from blood (inferred from file names), taken from a patient given nivolumab and ipilimumab in sequence. The rearrangement uses TRBV11-2 and TRBJ2-5; 7 bases align to TRBD1. The J call may be in error: the DNA end matches TRBJ2-7 better. The DNA for the CDR3 is TGTGCCAGCAGCCACGGACAGGTCTACGAGCAGTACTTC. Its protein product is CASSHGQVYEQYF.